This passage covers 26 T cell receptor beta chains from one sample sequenced in a study of shared clonotypes between healthy human individuals. Data came from immunoSEQ multiplex PCR; TCRdb stores just in-frame clones and leaves some out. The profile shows some 2,500,000 clones, 80% to 95% of them singletons. Sample: naive CD4+ T cells from PBMCs. As for subset: CD45RA+ positively selected. Every receptor here comes from a man younger than 35 in good health. Some clones in this sample may be carry-over from other donors' samples.

The genes are TRBV19 and TRBJ2-3; possibly TRBD1 for D (5 bases). Between the trimmed V and J ends, which lost 4 bases and 0 bases, there was a span of 8 bases. The CDR3 consists of 14 residues. Looked up from germline, CDR1 is LNHDA and CDR2 is SQIVND (reference sequence). Here the CDR3 reads CASSTGRSTDTQYF. CDR3 DNA: TGTGCCAGTAGTACAGGGCGTAGCACAGATACGCAGTATTTT. Filled out from reference TRBV19 and TRBJ2-3, the complete variable domain reads DGGITQSPKYLFRKEGQNVTLSCEQNLNHDAMYWYRQDPGQGLRLIYYSQIVNDFQKGDIAEGYSVSREKKESFPLTVTSAQKNPTAFYLCASSTGRSTDTQYFGPGTRLTVL.

The J gene is TRBJ2-5, the V gene TRBV10-3; D is ambiguous. V lost 6 bases and J 4 bases, leaving 12 bases between the germline ends. The CDR3 runs 13 residues. In germline, CDR1 is ENHRY, CDR2 SYGVKD. The CDR3 loop reads CAISEREPETQYF. The CDR3 coding sequence is TGTGCCATCAGCGAGAGAGAGCCAGAGACCCAGTACTTC.

CDR3 region: CASSLAGCDDQPQHF. CDR3 DNA: TGTGCCAGCAGCTTGGCAGGGTGTGACGATCAGCCCCAGCATTTT. V is TRBV5-6 and J is TRBJ1-5, with D possibly being TRBD1 (5 bases). The CDR3 length is 15 residues. V lost 0 bases and J 5 bases, leaving 12 bases between the germline ends. Germline CDR1 and CDR2: SGHDT and YYEEEE.

The gene calls are TRBV5-1 and TRBJ2-7, with D possibly being TRBD2 (6 bases). CDR3 length equals 15 residues. Germline V gene sequence: CDR1 SGHRS, CDR2 YFSETQ. V dropped 3 bases and J dropped 4 bases, with 17 bases sitting between them. The CDR3 here is CASSYAGTAAYEQYF. The CDR3 DNA reads TGCGCCAGCAGCTATGCCGGGACTGCCGCTTACGAGCAGTACTTC.

The rearrangement uses TRBV6-5 and TRBJ2-7, with D hard to call. With 6 bases removed from V and 10 bases from J, the gap between germline ends came to 13 bases. Germline CDR1 MNHEY, CDR2 SVGAGI. CDR3 length: 11 amino acids. The CDR3 here is CASSPGTFQYF. The CDR3 DNA reads as TGTGCCAGCAGCCCCGGTACATTCCAGTACTTC.

This chain joins TRBV19 and TRBJ2-7; D is possibly TRBD2 (5 bases). Germline loops: CDR1 LNHDA, CDR2 SQIVND (reference sequence). V dropped 9 bases and J dropped 10 bases, with 13 bases sitting between them. CDR3 size: 10 residues. The CDR3 DNA reads as TGTGCCAGAGGGAGAGACCGACAGTACTTC. It translates to CARGRDRQYF. Full variable domain (rest looked up from reference TRBV19 and TRBJ2-7): DGGITQSPKYLFRKEGQNVTLSCEQNLNHDAMYWYRQDPGQGLRLIYYSQIVNDFQKGDIAEGYSVSREKKESFPLTVTSAQKNPTAFYLCARGRDRQYFGPGTRLTVT.

This chain uses TRBV7-7 with TRBJ2-3; unclear D gene. CDR1 is SSHAT and CDR2 is FNYEAQ in the germline V gene (reference sequence). With 6 bases removed from V and 1 base from J, the gap between germline ends came to 11 bases. CDR3 length equals 14 residues. The CDR3 region has the DNA TGTGCCAGCAGTCCTGACGGGCGCACAGATACGCAGTATTTT. Translated: CASSPDGRTDTQYF.

The chain combines TRBV5-6 with TRBJ2-3; D is unresolved. The CDR3 is 16 residues long. Germline V CDR1 and CDR2: SGHDT, YYEEEE. The ends were cut back, 4 bases at V and 2 bases at J, with 17 bases in the middle. As DNA, the CDR3 is TGTGCCAGCAGCCGTCCGGTGTTTAAAAACACAGATACGCAGTATTTT. Its translation: CASSRPVFKNTDTQYF.

The rearrangement links TRBV5-8 to TRBJ2-1; 12 nucleotides match TRBD2. J was trimmed by 9 bases and V by 0 bases; bases with no gene match: 10. CDR1 is SGHTS, CDR2 YDEGEE, per germline. This CDR3 spans 17 amino acids. CDR3 sequence: CASSLVTRLAGVVEQFF. In DNA, the CDR3 is TGTGCCAGCAGCTTGGTCACGAGACTAGCGGGAGTTGTTGAGCAGTTCTTC.

The chain links TRBV5-1 to TRBJ2-1, with 8 bases that match TRBD1. The CDR3 totals 16 residues. After removal of 0 bases from V and 8 bases from J, the junction contained 10 bases not matched to a gene. Germline V gene sequence: CDR1 SGHRS, CDR2 YFSETQ. The CDR3 loop reads CASSLDGQGLPDEQFF. CDR3 sequence (DNA): TGCGCCAGCAGCTTGGATGGACAGGGTCTTCCTGATGAGCAGTTCTTC.

The genes are TRBV19 and TRBJ2-3; 11 bases match TRBD2. With V trimmed by 7 bases and J by 4 bases, 10 bases remained unmatched. CDR1 is LNHDA, CDR2 SQIVND, per germline (reference sequence). The length of the CDR3 is 16 residues. DNA for the CDR3: TGTGCCAGTACCCCTACTAGCGGGAGTTGGGCAGATACGCAGTATTTT. Amino acids: CASTPTSGSWADTQYF.

The rearrangement uses TRBV28 and TRBJ2-4, with TRBD2 matching 11 bases. V trimming: 7 bases; J trimming: 6 bases; junction bases outside the gene matches: 11. This CDR3 has 16 amino acids. CDR1 and CDR2 from the germline V gene are MDHEN and SYDVKM. Written as DNA, the CDR3 is TGTGCCAGCATTTCGGGACTAGCGGAAGATAGAAACATTCAGTACTTC. This codes for CASISGLAEDRNIQYF.

The chain has TRBV15 and TRBJ1-3; D call uncertain. The CDR3 extends over 16 amino acids. From germline, CDR1 is LNHNV and CDR2 YYDKDF (reference sequence). Trimming left V 1 base short and J 0 bases short, with 10 bases between. This chain's CDR3 is CATSRVQTISGNTIYF. In DNA form, the CDR3 reads TGTGCCACCAGCAGAGTCCAGACTATCTCTGGAAACACCATATATTTT. The whole variable domain, remainder taken from reference TRBV15 and TRBJ1-3, is DAMVIQNPRYQVTQFGKPVTLSCSQTLNHNVMYWYQQKSSQAPKLLFHYYDKDFNNEADTPDNFQSRRPNTSFCFLDIRSPGLGDTAMYLCATSRVQTISGNTIYFGEGSWLTVV.

CDR3 in amino acids: CASSPKLAGGVVEQYF. CDR3 in DNA: TGTGCCAGCAGTCCGAAACTAGCGGGAGGGGTAGTCGAGCAGTACTTC. The chain has TRBV28 and TRBJ2-7, with 13 positions matching TRBD2. V gave up 5 bases and J gave up 6 bases; unmatched junction bases: 10. Germline CDR1 is MDHEN and CDR2 is SYDVKM. The CDR3 has 16 residues.

The chain uses TRBV5-1 and TRBJ2-3; either TRBD1 or TRBD2 may supply D (6 bases each). CDR1 is SGHRS and CDR2 is YFSETQ in the germline V gene. There are 19 residues in the CDR3. V was trimmed by 4 bases and J by 3 bases, leaving 27 bases between them. CDR3 in DNA: TGCGCCAGCAGCCCGAGGCCGGTGGGAGGAGGGGGACAAACAGATACGCAGTATTTT. Protein product: CASSPRPVGGGGQTDTQYF.

The chain employs TRBV15 and TRBJ1-4; 7 nucleotides line up with TRBD1. The germline V gene has CDR1 LNHNV and CDR2 YYDKDF (reference sequence). V lost 2 bases to trimming and J lost 8 bases; unmatched junction nucleotides: 8. The CDR3 has 15 residues. The CDR3, as DNA: TGTGCCACCAGCAGACACAACAGGGGACGCGAAAAACTGTTTTTT. Its translation: CATSRHNRGREKLFF.

The chain joins TRBV4-1 to TRBJ2-3; possibly TRBD2 for D (5 bases). Trimming stripped 4 bases from V and 5 bases from J, with 16 bases between. The CDR3 is 15 residues long. Germline CDR1 is MGHRA and CDR2 is YSYEKL. The CDR3 is CASSRQDGVGDTQYF. CDR3 coding DNA: TGCGCCAGCAGCCGCCAAGACGGGGTCGGAGATACGCAGTATTTT.

The rearrangement links TRBV15 to TRBJ1-1, with D perhaps TRBD1 (5 bases). V was shortened by 5 bases and J by 1 base, with 8 bases between the two germline ends. Germline lookup yields CDR1 LNHNV and CDR2 YYDKDF (reference sequence). The CDR3 has 13 amino acids. The CDR3 DNA reads as TGTGCCACCAGCCAAGGGGCGAACACTGAAGCTTTCTTT. This gives the protein CATSQGANTEAFF.

A note on this clone: The identical CDR3 is also encoded by other nucleotide sequences in the sample. The chain combines TRBV18 with TRBJ1-2; D remains unclear. V shed 2 bases and J shed 0 bases, with 4 bases lying between them. The CDR3 loop spans 13 amino acids. CDR1 is KGHSH, CDR2 LQKENI, per germline. For the CDR3, the DNA is TGTGCCAGCTCACCAGAGGCTAACTATGGCTACACCTTC. Amino acid sequence: CASSPEANYGYTF.

The chain uses TRBV7-2 and TRBJ2-7; 11 nucleotides agree with TRBD2. Germline V lookup: CDR1 SGHTA, CDR2 FQGNSA. J gave up 3 bases and V 5 bases, and 6 bases lay outside the gene matches. This CDR3 is built from 15 residues. The CDR3 DNA follows: TGTGCCAGCAGCCCGAGTAGCGGGAGGGTCTACGAGCAGTACTTC. This gives the protein CASSPSSGRVYEQYF.

This clone turned up a few times. This same CDR3 is encoded by further DNA sequences in the sample. This chain joins TRBV15 and TRBJ1-3; D is unclear. The CDR3 length is 15 residues. The V and J ends lost 0 bases and 0 bases respectively, with 6 bases between them. Germline V gene data show CDR1 as LNHNV and CDR2 as YYDKDF (reference sequence). CDR3 protein: CATSRDSGSGNTIYF. In nucleotides, the CDR3 is TGTGCCACCAGCAGAGATAGCGGCTCTGGAAACACCATATATTTT.

The table lists this clone with a count of one. The chain joins TRBV6-1 to TRBJ2-2, with D tentatively TRBD1 (6 bases). Germline-derived CDR1 and CDR2 are MNHNS and SASEGT. V gave up 4 bases and J gave up 7 bases, with 10 bases separating them. This CDR3 region has 13 residues. This CDR3 reads CASSGDNRGELFF. The CDR3 bases are TGTGCCAGCAGTGGGGACAATCGCGGGGAGCTGTTTTTT.

The V and J genes are TRBV5-6 and TRBJ1-2; no clear D gene. This CDR3 contains 13 residues. Per germline, CDR1 SGHDT and CDR2 YYEEEE. Trimming removed 0 bases from V and 4 bases from J, with 7 bases in between. The CDR3 nucleotides are TGTGCCAGCAGCTTGGGTTCCCTCTATGGCTACACCTTC. This codes for CASSLGSLYGYTF.

The chain carries TRBV9 and TRBJ2-3, with D unresolved. Deletions cut 0 bases from V and 5 bases from J, with 13 bases between. Germline V gene data show CDR1 as SGDLS and CDR2 as YYNGEE. The CDR3 sequence is 15 residues long. This CDR3 is CASSVGTAEIDTQYF. For the CDR3, the DNA is TGTGCCAGCAGCGTAGGGACGGCGGAGATAGATACGCAGTATTTT. Looking up the rest from reference TRBV9 and TRBJ2-3 gives the full variable domain: DSGVTQTPKHLITATGQRVTLRCSPRSGDLSVYWYQQSLDQGLQFLIQYYNGEERAKGNILERFSAQQFPDLHSELNLSSLELGDSALYFCASSVGTAEIDTQYFGPGTRLTVL.

The V call is TRBV15, the J call TRBJ2-1; 10 bases match TRBD2. CDR3 length: 19 amino acids. After removal of 0 bases from V and 2 bases from J, the junction contained 10 bases not matched to a gene. The germline CDR1 and CDR2 sequences are LNHNV and YYDKDF (reference sequence). The CDR3 DNA reads as TGTGCCACCAGCAGAGATAGGGACCTTAGCGGGAGGCCCTACAATGAGCAGTTCTTC. Translated: CATSRDRDLSGRPYNEQFF.

The chain links TRBV7-2 to TRBJ2-5, with D uncertain. The germline V gene encodes CDR1 SGHTA and CDR2 FQGNSA. The V end was cut by 5 bases, the J end by 3 bases, with 7 bases between. The CDR3 length is 12 residues. The CDR3 region is CASSRTKETQYF. The CDR3 nucleotides are TGTGCCAGCAGCCGGACCAAAGAGACCCAGTACTTC.